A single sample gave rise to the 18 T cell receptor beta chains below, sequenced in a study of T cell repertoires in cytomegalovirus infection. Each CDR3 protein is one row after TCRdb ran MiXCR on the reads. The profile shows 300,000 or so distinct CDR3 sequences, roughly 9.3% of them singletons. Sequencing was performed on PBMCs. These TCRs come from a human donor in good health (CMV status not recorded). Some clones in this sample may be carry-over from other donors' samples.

CDR3 coding DNA: TGTGCCAGCAGCCAAGAAGGCCGGACAGGGTTTAGTTATGTGGATGAGCAGTTCTTC. It yields the protein CASSQEGRTGFSYVDEQFF. J is TRBJ2-1 and V is TRBV4-2, with TRBD1 matching over 8 bases. Germline V lookup: CDR1 LGHNA, CDR2 YNFKEQ. V lost 0 bases and J lost 8; bases outside the gene matches: 18. The CDR3 runs to 19 residues.

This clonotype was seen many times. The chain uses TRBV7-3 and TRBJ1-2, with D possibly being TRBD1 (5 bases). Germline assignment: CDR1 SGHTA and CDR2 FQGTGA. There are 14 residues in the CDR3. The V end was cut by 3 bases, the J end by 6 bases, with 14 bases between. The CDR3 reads CASSLGGTVNGYTF. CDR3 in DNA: TGTGCCAGCAGCTTGGGGGGGACCGTAAATGGCTACACCTTC.

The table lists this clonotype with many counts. The CDR3 sequence: CASNRAGGRPETQYF. CDR3 nucleotide sequence: TGTGCCAGCAACCGAGCGGGGGGCAGACCTGAGACCCAGTACTTC. The chain has TRBV6-5 and TRBJ2-5, with TRBD2 matching 9 bases. Germline trimming cut 7 bases from V and 5 bases from J; bases unmatched to any gene: 11. The CDR3 totals 15 residues. The V gene's germline CDR1 is MNHEY and CDR2 SVGAGI.

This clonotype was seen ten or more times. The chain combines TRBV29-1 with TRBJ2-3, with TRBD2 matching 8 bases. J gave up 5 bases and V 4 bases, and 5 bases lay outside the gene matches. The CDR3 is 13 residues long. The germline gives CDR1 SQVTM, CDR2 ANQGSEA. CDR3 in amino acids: CSVATSGGDTQYF. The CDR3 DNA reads TGCAGCGTTGCAACAAGCGGGGGAGATACGCAGTATTTT.

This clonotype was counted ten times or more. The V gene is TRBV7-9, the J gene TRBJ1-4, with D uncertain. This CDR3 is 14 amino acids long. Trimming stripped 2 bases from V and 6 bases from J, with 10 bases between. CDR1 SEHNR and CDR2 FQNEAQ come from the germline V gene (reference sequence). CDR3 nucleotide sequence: TGTGCCAGCAGCTTAAGGATAACGGATGAAAAACTGTTTTTT. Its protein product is CASSLRITDEKLFF.

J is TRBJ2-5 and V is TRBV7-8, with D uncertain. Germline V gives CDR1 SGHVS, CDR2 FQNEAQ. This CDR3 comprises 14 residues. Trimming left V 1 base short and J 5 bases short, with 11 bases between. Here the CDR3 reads CASSLVVVGETQYF. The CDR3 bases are TGTGCCAGCAGCTTAGTGGTAGTAGGGGAGACCCAGTACTTC.

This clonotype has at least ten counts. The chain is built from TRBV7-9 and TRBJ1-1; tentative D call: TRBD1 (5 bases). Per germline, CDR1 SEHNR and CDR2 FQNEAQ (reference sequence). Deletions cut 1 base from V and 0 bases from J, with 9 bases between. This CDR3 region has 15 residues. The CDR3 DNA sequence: TGTGCCAGCAGCTTAGTGCAGGGCATGAACACTGAAGCTTTCTTT. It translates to CASSLVQGMNTEAFF.

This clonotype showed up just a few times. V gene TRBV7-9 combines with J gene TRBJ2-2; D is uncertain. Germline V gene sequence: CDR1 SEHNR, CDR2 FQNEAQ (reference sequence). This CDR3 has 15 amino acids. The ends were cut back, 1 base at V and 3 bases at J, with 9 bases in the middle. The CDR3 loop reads CASSLGSGHTGELFF. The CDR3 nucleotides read TGTGCCAGCAGCTTAGGTTCGGGCCACACCGGGGAGCTGTTTTTT.

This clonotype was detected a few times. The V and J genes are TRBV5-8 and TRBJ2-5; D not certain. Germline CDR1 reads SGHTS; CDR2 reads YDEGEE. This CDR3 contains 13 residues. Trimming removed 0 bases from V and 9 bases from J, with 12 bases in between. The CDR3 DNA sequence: TGTGCCAGCAGCTTGGCCGAGCAGGTGCCCCAGTACTTC. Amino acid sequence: CASSLAEQVPQYF.

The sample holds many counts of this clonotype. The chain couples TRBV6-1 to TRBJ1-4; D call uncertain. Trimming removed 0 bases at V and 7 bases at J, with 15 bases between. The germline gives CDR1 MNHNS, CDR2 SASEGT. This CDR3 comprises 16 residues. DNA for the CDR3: TGTGCCAGCAGTGAAGCCTTAAGTGGGAGACCTGAAAAACTGTTTTTT. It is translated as CASSEALSGRPEKLFF.

The CDR3 region is CSARDDRGTYQPQHF. The CDR3 DNA is TGCAGTGCTAGAGATGACAGGGGAACATATCAGCCCCAGCATTTT. The chain employs TRBV20-1 and TRBJ1-5, with 8 positions matching TRBD1. The CDR3 is 15 residues long. With V trimmed by 0 bases and J by 5 bases, 6 bases remained unmatched. In germline, CDR1 is DFQATT, CDR2 SNEGSKA (reference sequence).

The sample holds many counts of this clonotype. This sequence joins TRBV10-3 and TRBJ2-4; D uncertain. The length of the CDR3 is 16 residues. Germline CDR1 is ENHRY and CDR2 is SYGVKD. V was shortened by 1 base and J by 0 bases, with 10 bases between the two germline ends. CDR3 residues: CAISELLTLAKNIQYF. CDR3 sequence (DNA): TGTGCCATCAGTGAGTTGTTGACCTTAGCCAAAAACATTCAGTACTTC.

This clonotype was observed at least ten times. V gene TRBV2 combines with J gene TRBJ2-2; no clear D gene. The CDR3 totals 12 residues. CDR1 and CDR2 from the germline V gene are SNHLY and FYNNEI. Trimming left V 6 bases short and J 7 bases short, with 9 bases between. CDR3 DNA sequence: TGTGCCAGCAGAGTCCTGCGCGGGGAGCTGTTTTTT. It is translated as CASRVLRGELFF.

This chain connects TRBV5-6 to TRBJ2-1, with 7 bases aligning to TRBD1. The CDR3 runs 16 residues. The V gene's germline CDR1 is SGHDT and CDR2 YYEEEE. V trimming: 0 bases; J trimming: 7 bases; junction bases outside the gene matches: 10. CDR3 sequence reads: CASSLGVTGFLNEQFF. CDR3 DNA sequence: TGTGCCAGCAGCTTGGGTGTGACAGGGTTCTTAAATGAGCAGTTCTTC.

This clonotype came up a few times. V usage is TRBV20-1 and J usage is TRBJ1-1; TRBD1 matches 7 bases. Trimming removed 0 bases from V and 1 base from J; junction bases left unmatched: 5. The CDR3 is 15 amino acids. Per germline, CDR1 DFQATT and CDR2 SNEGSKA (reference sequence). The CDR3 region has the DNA TGCAGTGCTAGAGACCCGGGACAGCCGAACACTGAAGCTTTCTTT. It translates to CSARDPGQPNTEAFF.

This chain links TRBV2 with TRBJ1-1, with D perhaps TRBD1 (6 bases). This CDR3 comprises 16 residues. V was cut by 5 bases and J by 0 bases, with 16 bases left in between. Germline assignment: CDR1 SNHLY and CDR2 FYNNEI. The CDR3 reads CASSLRDTVLNTEAFF. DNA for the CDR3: TGTGCCAGCAGTTTACGGGACACCGTTTTGAACACTGAAGCTTTCTTT. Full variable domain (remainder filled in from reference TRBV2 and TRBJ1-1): EPEVTQTPSHQVTQMGQEVILRCVPISNHLYFYWYRQILGQKVEFLVSFYNNEISEKSEIFDDQFSVERPDGSNFTLKIRSTKLEDSAMYFCASSLRDTVLNTEAFFGQGTRLTVV.

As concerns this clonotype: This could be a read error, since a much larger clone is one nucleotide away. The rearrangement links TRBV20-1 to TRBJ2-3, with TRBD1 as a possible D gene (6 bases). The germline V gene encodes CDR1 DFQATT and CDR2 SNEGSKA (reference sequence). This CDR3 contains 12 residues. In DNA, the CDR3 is TGCAGTGCCGGGACAACCACAGATACGAAGTATTTT. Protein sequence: CSAGTTTDTKYF.

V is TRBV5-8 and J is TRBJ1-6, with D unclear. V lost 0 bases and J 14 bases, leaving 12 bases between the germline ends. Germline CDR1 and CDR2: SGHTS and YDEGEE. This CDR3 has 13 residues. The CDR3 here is CASSLGRGEALHF. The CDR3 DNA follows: TGTGCCAGCAGCTTGGGTCGGGGTGAGGCCCTCCACTTT.